This section outlines one T cell receptor beta chain sequence together with its context. The assay was immunoSEQ multiplex PCR, and TCRdb's table has in-frame clones only and misses some. The table shows about 380,000 clones, with 95% occurring only once. This specimen comes from a study of shared T cell receptors in the human thymus. The germline CDR1 and CDR2 sequences are KGHSH and LQKENI. V gave up 0 bases and J gave up 6 bases, with 18 bases separating them. The CDR3 sequence is 17 residues long. This receptor was obtained from a human donor. The sequenced sample consisted of thymocytes. The chain couples TRBV18 to TRBJ2-1, with D tentatively TRBD1 (5 bases). The chain's CDR3 is CASSPPGRQGSLNEQFF. As DNA, the CDR3 is TGTGCCAGCTCACCACCGGGAAGGCAGGGCTCTCTCAATGAGCAGTTCTTC. The full variable domain, its missing parts supplied by reference TRBV18 and TRBJ2-1, is NAGVMQNPRHLVRRRGQEARLRCSPMKGHSHVYWYRQLPEEGLKFMVYLQKENIIDESGMPKERFSAEFPKEGPSILRIQQVVRGDSAAYFCASSPPGRQGSLNEQFFGPGTRLTVL.